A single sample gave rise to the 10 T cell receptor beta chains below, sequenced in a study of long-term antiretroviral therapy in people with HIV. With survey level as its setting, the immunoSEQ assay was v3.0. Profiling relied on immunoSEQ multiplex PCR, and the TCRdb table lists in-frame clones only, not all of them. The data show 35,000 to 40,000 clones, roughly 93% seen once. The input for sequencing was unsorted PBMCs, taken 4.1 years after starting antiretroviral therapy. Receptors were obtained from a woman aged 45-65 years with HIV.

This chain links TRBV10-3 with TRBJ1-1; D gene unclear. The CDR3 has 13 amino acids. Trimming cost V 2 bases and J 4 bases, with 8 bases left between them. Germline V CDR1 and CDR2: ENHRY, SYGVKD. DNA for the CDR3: TGTGCCATCAGTGAGATGGCCCCCACTGAAGCTTTCTTT. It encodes CAISEMAPTEAFF.

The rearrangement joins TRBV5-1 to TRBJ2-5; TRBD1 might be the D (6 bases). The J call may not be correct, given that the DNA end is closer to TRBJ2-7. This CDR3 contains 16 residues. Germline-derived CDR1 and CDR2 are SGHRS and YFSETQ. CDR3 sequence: CASSPAGTSNSYEQYF. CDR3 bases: TGCGCCAGCAGCCCAGCCGGGACAAGTAACTCCTACGAGCAGTACTTC.

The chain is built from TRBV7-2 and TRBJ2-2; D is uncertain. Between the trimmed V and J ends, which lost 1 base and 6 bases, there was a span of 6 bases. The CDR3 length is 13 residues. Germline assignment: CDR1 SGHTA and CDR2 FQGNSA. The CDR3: CASSLVGAGELFF. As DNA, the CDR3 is TGTGCCAGCAGCTTAGTCGGTGCCGGGGAGCTGTTTTTT.

The CDR3 DNA is TGCGCCAGCAGCTTGGACGGGGCCGGGGATAATTCACCCCTCCACTTT. Its translation: CASSLDGAGDNSPLHF. V gene TRBV5-1 combines with J gene TRBJ1-6; possible D gene TRBD1, 5 bases. The V end lost 0 bases, the J end lost 5 bases, and 12 bases lay between the germline ends. From germline, CDR1 is SGHRS and CDR2 YFSETQ. This CDR3 spans 16 amino acids.

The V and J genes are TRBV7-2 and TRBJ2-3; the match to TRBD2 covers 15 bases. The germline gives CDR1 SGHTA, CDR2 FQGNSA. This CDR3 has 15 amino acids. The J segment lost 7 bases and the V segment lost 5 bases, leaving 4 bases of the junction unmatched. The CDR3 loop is CASSHGTSGGNTQYF. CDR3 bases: TGTGCCAGCAGCCACGGGACTAGCGGGGGGAATACGCAGTATTTT.

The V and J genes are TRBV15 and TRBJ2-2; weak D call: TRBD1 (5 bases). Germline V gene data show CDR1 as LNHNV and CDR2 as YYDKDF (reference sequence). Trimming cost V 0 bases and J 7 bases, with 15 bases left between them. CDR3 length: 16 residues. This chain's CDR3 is CATSRDLGKGHGELFF. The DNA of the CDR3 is TGTGCCACCAGCAGAGATCTGGGGAAGGGGCACGGGGAGCTGTTTTTT. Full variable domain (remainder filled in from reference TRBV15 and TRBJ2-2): DAMVIQNPRYQVTQFGKPVTLSCSQTLNHNVMYWYQQKSSQAPKLLFHYYDKDFNNEADTPDNFQSRRPNTSFCFLDIRSPGLGDTAMYLCATSRDLGKGHGELFFGEGSRLTVL.

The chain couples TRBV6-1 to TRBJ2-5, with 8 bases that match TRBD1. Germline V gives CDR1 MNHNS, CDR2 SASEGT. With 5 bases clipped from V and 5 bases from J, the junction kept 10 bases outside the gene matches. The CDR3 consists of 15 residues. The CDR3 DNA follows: TGTGCCAGCAGTCCTCAGGGGGCGGGGTATGAGACCCAGTACTTC. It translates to CASSPQGAGYETQYF.

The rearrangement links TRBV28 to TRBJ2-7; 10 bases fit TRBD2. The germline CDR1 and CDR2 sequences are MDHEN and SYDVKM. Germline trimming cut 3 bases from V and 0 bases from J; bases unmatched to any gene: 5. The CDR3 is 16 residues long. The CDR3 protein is CASSFSGGLSSYEQYF. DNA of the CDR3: TGTGCCAGCAGTTTTAGCGGGGGGCTCAGCTCCTACGAGCAGTACTTC. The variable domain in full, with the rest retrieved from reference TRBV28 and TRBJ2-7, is DVKVTQSSRYLVKRTGEKVFLECVQDMDHENMFWYRQDPGLGLRLIYFSYDVKMKEKGDIPEGYSVSREKKERFSLILESASTNQTSMYLCASSFSGGLSSYEQYFGPGTRLTVT.

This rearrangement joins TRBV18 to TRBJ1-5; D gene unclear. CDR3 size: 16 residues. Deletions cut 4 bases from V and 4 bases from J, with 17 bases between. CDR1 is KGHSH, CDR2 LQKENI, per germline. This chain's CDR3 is CASSLMPPESNQPQHF. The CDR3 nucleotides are TGTGCCAGCTCACTAATGCCCCCCGAATCAAATCAGCCCCAGCATTTT.

DNA for the CDR3: TGTGCCAGCAGCTTAGCAGGGTCTGGGGCCAACGTCCTGACTTTC. This encodes CASSLAGSGANVLTF. The V and J genes are TRBV7-9 and TRBJ2-6; D call uncertain. Germline V lookup: CDR1 SEHNR, CDR2 FQNEAQ (reference sequence). V was trimmed by 0 bases and J by 1 base, leaving 4 bases between them. CDR3 length equals 15 residues.